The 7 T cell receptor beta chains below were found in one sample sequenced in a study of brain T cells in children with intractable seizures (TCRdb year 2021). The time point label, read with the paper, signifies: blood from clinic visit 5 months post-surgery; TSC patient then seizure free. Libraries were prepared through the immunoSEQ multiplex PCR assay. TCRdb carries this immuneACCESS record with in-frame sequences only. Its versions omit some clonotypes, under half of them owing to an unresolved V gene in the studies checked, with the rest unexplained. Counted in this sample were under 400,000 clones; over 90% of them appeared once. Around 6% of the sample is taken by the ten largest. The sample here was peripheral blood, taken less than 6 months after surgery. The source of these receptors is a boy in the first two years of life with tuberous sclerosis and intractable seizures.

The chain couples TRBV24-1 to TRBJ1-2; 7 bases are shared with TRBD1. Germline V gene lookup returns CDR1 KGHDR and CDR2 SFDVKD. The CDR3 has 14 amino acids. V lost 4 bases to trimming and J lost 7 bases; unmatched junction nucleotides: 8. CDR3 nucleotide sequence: TGTGCCACCAGTGAGGATGACAGGGACAGTGGCTACACCTTC. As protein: CATSEDDRDSGYTF.

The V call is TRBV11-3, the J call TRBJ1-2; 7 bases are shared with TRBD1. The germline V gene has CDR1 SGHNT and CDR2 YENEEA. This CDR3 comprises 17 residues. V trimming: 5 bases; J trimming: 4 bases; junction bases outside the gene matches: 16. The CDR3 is CASSGTGVYWESYGYTF. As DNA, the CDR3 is TGTGCCAGCAGCGGTACAGGGGTGTATTGGGAAAGCTATGGCTACACCTTC.

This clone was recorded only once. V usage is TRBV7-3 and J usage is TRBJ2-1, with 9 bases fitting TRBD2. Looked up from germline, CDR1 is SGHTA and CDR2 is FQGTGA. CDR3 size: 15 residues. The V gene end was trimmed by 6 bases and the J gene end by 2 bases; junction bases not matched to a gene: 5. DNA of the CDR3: TGTGCCAGCAGGTCGGCGGGAGGGCCCTACAATGAGCAGTTCTTC. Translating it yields CASRSAGGPYNEQFF.

CDR3 residues: CATRSKALNTEAFF. CDR3 coding DNA: TGTGCCACCCGTTCCAAAGCCCTGAACACTGAAGCTTTCTTT. V gene TRBV6-5 combines with J gene TRBJ1-1, with no clear D. The V end was cut by 10 bases, the J end by 0 bases, with 15 bases between. CDR3 length: 14 residues. Germline values: CDR1 MNHEY, CDR2 SVGAGI.

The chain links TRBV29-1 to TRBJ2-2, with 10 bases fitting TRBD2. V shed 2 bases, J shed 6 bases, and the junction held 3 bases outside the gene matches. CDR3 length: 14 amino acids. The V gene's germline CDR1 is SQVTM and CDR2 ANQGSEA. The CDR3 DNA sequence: TGCAGCGTTGAACGAGCGGGGGGGCCCGGGGAGCTGTTTTTT. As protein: CSVERAGGPGELFF.

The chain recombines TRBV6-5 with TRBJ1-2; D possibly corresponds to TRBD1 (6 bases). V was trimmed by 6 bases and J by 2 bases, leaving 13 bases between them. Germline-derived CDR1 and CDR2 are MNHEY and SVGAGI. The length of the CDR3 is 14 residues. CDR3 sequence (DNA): TGTGCCAGCAGCGGACAGTTTTCGAACTATGGCTACACCTTC. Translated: CASSGQFSNYGYTF.

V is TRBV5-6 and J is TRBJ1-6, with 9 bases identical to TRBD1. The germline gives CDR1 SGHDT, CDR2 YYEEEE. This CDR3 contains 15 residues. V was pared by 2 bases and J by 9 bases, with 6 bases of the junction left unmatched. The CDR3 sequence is CASSFTQGATSPLHF. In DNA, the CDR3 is TGTGCCAGCAGCTTTACACAGGGGGCGACTTCACCCCTCCACTTT. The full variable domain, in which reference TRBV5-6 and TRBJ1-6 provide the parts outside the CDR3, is DAGVTQSPTHLIKTRGQQVTLRCSPKSGHDTVSWYQQALGQGPQFIFQYYEEEERQRGNFPDRFSGHQFPNYSSELNVNALLLGDSALYLCASSFTQGATSPLHFGNGTRLTVT.